Shown below are 26 T cell receptor beta chains from a single sample sequenced in a study of OX40 agonist ivuxolimab in advanced cancers. Only in-frame clones appear in the TCRdb table, and some are missing; sequencing was by immunoSEQ multiplex PCR. The sample consists of over 80,000 clones, 80% to 95% of them appearing once. The sequencing used CD4+ or CD8+ T cells sorted from blood, collected in a trial of the OX40 agonist ivuxolimab. These receptors were obtained from an adult with an advanced solid tumor such as melanoma, head and neck, liver or kidney cancer.

The chain recombines TRBV18 with TRBJ1-3; D uncertain. This CDR3 is built from 14 residues. V lost 3 bases, J lost 0 bases, and 6 bases lay in between. Germline V gene sequence: CDR1 KGHSH, CDR2 LQKENI. As DNA, the CDR3 is TGTGCCAGCTCACCCGGCTTCTCTGGAAACACCATATATTTT. Protein product: CASSPGFSGNTIYF.

The rearrangement uses TRBV4-3 and TRBJ1-2; no reliable D call. Trimming left V 2 bases short and J 4 bases short, with 17 bases between. The CDR3 consists of 16 residues. The germline gives CDR1 LGHNA, CDR2 YSLEER. As DNA, the CDR3 is TGCGCCAGCAGCCAAAAAGCCTCGTCGGGTCTCTATGGCTACACCTTC. It codes for CASSQKASSGLYGYTF.

This clone was found once. The chain combines TRBV11-2 with TRBJ2-5; D perhaps matches TRBD2 (6 bases). Germline V CDR1 and CDR2: SGHAT, FQNNGV. This CDR3 contains 14 residues. Trimming removed 1 base at V and 3 bases at J, with 9 bases between. The CDR3 protein is CASSLGRGEETQYF. The CDR3 DNA is TGTGCCAGCAGCTTAGGTCGCGGGGAAGAGACCCAGTACTTC.

V and J are TRBV15 and TRBJ1-2, with unresolved D. V shed 4 bases and J shed 4 bases, with 10 bases lying between them. The CDR3 extends over 13 amino acids. In germline, CDR1 is LNHNV, CDR2 YYDKDF (reference sequence). For the CDR3, the DNA is TGTGCCACCAGCAACCTAGGGCCCTATGGCTACACCTTC. Its translation: CATSNLGPYGYTF.

This chain links TRBV14 with TRBJ2-7; TRBD2 is a possible D gene (5 bases). Between the trimmed V and J ends, which lost 2 bases and 12 bases, there was a span of 17 bases. Germline loops: CDR1 SGHDN, CDR2 FVKESK. The CDR3 covers 13 residues. The CDR3 coding sequence is TGTGCCAGCAGCCAACCCTTCGACGGGGTGGCGTACTTC. It translates to CASSQPFDGVAYF.

The chain combines TRBV27 with TRBJ2-5; possibly TRBD2 for D (6 bases). The V gene lost 5 bases and the J gene lost 4 bases, with 20 bases spanning the gap. CDR3 length: 16 residues. Germline-derived CDR1 and CDR2 are MNHEY and SMNVEV (reference sequence). In DNA form, the CDR3 reads TGTGCCAGCAGTCCCCGACTAGATCGGTTAACAGAGACCCAGTACTTC. As protein: CASSPRLDRLTETQYF.

The CDR3 region is CASSLTTGVGYTF. The CDR3, as DNA: TGCGCCAGCAGCTTGACGACAGGGGTAGGCTACACCTTC. The rearrangement uses TRBV5-1 and TRBJ1-2; 8 bases line up with TRBD1. Unmatched junction bases numbered 4, after V lost 1 base and J lost 8 bases. Germline V gene lookup returns CDR1 SGHRS and CDR2 YFSETQ. The CDR3 has 13 amino acids.

The chain carries TRBV11-3 and TRBJ2-7; D is possibly TRBD1 (5 bases). CDR3 size: 15 residues. Per the germline V gene, CDR1 is SGHNT and CDR2 is YENEEA. V was shortened by 1 base and J by 6 bases, with 16 bases between the two germline ends. The CDR3 is CASSLGFTGAGEQYF. The CDR3, as DNA: TGTGCCAGCAGCTTAGGGTTCACAGGAGCCGGCGAGCAGTACTTC.

This rearrangement joins TRBV11-1 to TRBJ2-5, with 8 bases lining up with TRBD1. Unmatched junction bases numbered 6, after V lost 1 base and J lost 5 bases. CDR3 length: 15 residues. Germline assignment: CDR1 SGHAT and CDR2 FQDESV (reference sequence). The CDR3: CASSLGTGRRETQYF. In DNA form, the CDR3 reads TGTGCCAGCAGCTTAGGGACAGGGAGGCGGGAGACCCAGTACTTC.

This chain links TRBV2 with TRBJ2-3, with TRBD1 matching 9 bases. V lost 6 bases to trimming and J lost 4 bases; unmatched junction nucleotides: 11. CDR3 size: 16 residues. In germline, CDR1 is SNHLY, CDR2 FYNNEI. CDR3 in DNA: TGTGCCAGCAGATTACCAAGGACAGGGGTTGCAGATACGCAGTATTTT. The encoded protein is CASRLPRTGVADTQYF.

This chain joins TRBV9 and TRBJ2-5, with D possibly being TRBD1 (6 bases). The length of the CDR3 is 16 residues. Germline CDR1 reads SGDLS; CDR2 reads YYNGEE. Trimming removed 2 bases from V and 0 bases from J, with 14 bases in between. The CDR3 bases are TGTGCCAGCAGCGTTTCGCTTCGGGACAACCAAGAGACCCAGTACTTC. Encoded protein: CASSVSLRDNQETQYF. Complete variable domain (other parts from reference TRBV9 and TRBJ2-5): DSGVTQTPKHLITATGQRVTLRCSPRSGDLSVYWYQQSLDQGLQFLIQYYNGEERAKGNILERFSAQQFPDLHSELNLSSLELGDSALYFCASSVSLRDNQETQYFGPGTRLLVL.

The V gene is TRBV6-6, the J gene TRBJ1-2, with TRBD1 matching 11 bases. The CDR3 is made up of 16 amino acids. Germline lookup yields CDR1 MNHNY and CDR2 SVGAGI (reference sequence). J gave up 8 bases and V 6 bases, and 14 bases lay outside the gene matches. This CDR3 reads CASSPPSGQGAVGYTF. CDR3 coding DNA: TGTGCCAGCAGCCCCCCCTCCGGACAGGGGGCGGTAGGCTACACCTTC.

The V and J genes are TRBV28 and TRBJ2-7; D uncertain. CDR3 length: 16 amino acids. Between the trimmed V and J ends, which lost 4 bases and 3 bases, there was a span of 19 bases. Germline lookup yields CDR1 MDHEN and CDR2 SYDVKM. CDR3 DNA sequence: TGTGCCAGCAGTTCCCACATAGGACGGTCGGTCTACGAGCAGTACTTC. Its translation: CASSSHIGRSVYEQYF.

This CDR3 reads CASSIQGAYSYEQYF. CDR3 DNA: TGTGCCAGCAGTATTCAGGGGGCCTACTCCTACGAGCAGTACTTC. The V and J genes are TRBV7-2 and TRBJ2-7, with 8 bases aligning to TRBD1. Trimming at V came to 6 bases and at J to 0 bases, leaving 7 bases not matched to a gene. Germline loops: CDR1 SGHTA, CDR2 FQGNSA. CDR3 length: 15 amino acids.

V gene TRBV2 combines with J gene TRBJ2-3, with D possibly matching TRBD2 (6 bases). The CDR3 runs 11 residues. The germline V gene has CDR1 SNHLY and CDR2 FYNNEI. V was cut by 11 bases and J by 5 bases, with 11 bases left in between. The CDR3: CAGGAGDTQYF. As DNA, the CDR3 is TGTGCCGGCGGGGCAGGAGATACGCAGTATTTT.

The gene calls are TRBV5-4 and TRBJ2-2, with a possible D match to TRBD2 (7 bases). Germline CDR1 and CDR2: SGHNT and YYREEE (reference sequence). V was pared by 3 bases and J by 6 bases, with 18 bases between. CDR3 size: 16 residues. CDR3 nucleotide sequence: TGTGCCAGCAGCTCAGGTGGGAGGGGGTACTCCGGGGAGCTGTTTTTT. This translates into CASSSGGRGYSGELFF.

The gene calls are TRBV28 and TRBJ2-7, with 9 bases aligning to TRBD2. CDR1 is MDHEN and CDR2 is SYDVKM in the germline V gene. V trimming: 6 bases; J trimming: 9 bases; junction bases outside the gene matches: 18. The CDR3 length is 16 residues. Here the CDR3 reads CASSPPPESSGSRQYF. CDR3 nucleotide sequence: TGTGCCAGCAGCCCCCCCCCAGAGAGTAGCGGGAGTCGGCAGTACTTC. Full variable domain (outside the CDR3, taken from reference TRBV28 and TRBJ2-7): DVKVTQSSRYLVKRTGEKVFLECVQDMDHENMFWYRQDPGLGLRLIYFSYDVKMKEKGDIPEGYSVSREKKERFSLILESASTNQTSMYLCASSPPPESSGSRQYFGPGTRLTVT.

The rearrangement links TRBV7-2 to TRBJ2-7; D unclear. With 0 bases removed from V and 3 bases from J, the gap between germline ends came to 9 bases. This CDR3 spans 14 amino acids. Per germline, CDR1 SGHTA and CDR2 FQGNSA. The DNA of the CDR3 is TGTGCCAGCAGCTTAGCCCCCTACGGCTACGAGCAGTACTTC. Protein: CASSLAPYGYEQYF.

The rearrangement joins TRBV7-2 to TRBJ1-2; D uncertain. CDR3 size: 13 residues. V was cut by 1 base and J by 2 bases, with 5 bases left in between. CDR1 is SGHTA, CDR2 FQGNSA, per germline. The DNA for the CDR3 is TGTGCCAGCAGCTTAGTAGGGAACTATGGCTACACCTTC. It translates to CASSLVGNYGYTF.

The chain joins TRBV15 to TRBJ1-2; perhaps TRBD1 as D (5 bases). The V end was cut by 1 base, the J end by 0 bases, with 15 bases between. The V gene's germline CDR1 is LNHNV and CDR2 YYDKDF (reference sequence). The CDR3 has 17 amino acids. The CDR3, as DNA: TGTGCCACCAGCAGAGTTGGAAGCGGGACCACTAACTATGGCTACACCTTC. Translated, it gives CATSRVGSGTTNYGYTF.

This clone was recorded only once. The chain recombines TRBV5-1 with TRBJ2-7, with D perhaps TRBD2 (6 bases). Germline CDR1 reads SGHRS; CDR2 reads YFSETQ. Trimming shortened V by 4 bases and J by 2 bases, and 16 bases separated the two germline ends. CDR3 size: 15 residues. The CDR3 nucleotides are TGCGCCAGCAGCCCGTCACGGGGGTCGACCTACGAGCAGTACTTC. This encodes CASSPSRGSTYEQYF.

The chain employs TRBV7-9 and TRBJ2-2; D perhaps matches TRBD1 (6 bases). Trimming removed 4 bases from V and 4 bases from J, with 7 bases in between. CDR1 is SEHNR, CDR2 FQNEAQ, per germline (reference sequence). The CDR3 consists of 13 residues. CDR3 coding DNA: TGTGCCAGCAGCTGGGACACCACCGGGGAGCTGTTTTTT. It codes for CASSWDTTGELFF.

This chain uses TRBV6-5 with TRBJ1-6; no reliable D call. From germline, CDR1 is MNHEY and CDR2 SVGAGI. The CDR3 runs 14 residues. V was trimmed by 4 bases and J by 7 bases, leaving 11 bases between them. The CDR3 DNA reads TGTGCCAGCAGTTCCCCTACACGAAATTCACCCCTCCACTTT. This sequence encodes CASSSPTRNSPLHF.

Concerning this clone: The sample holds other DNA sequences that translate to the same CDR3. The CDR3 is CASSPVGSYNEQFF. CDR3 nucleotide sequence: TGCGCCAGCAGCCCGGTTGGGTCCTACAATGAGCAGTTCTTC. The gene calls are TRBV5-1 and TRBJ2-1; D is uncertain. The ends were cut back, 4 bases at V and 1 base at J, with 9 bases in the middle. From germline, CDR1 is SGHRS and CDR2 YFSETQ. The CDR3 sequence is 14 residues long.

This clone was counted once. For the CDR3, the DNA is TGTGCCAGCAGCTATGGGACAGGGGGGAAACTGTTTTTT. Translated: CASSYGTGGKLFF. The chain has TRBV7-9 and TRBJ1-4; 11 nucleotides align to TRBD1. Germline V gene lookup returns CDR1 SEHNR and CDR2 FQNEAQ (reference sequence). V lost 4 bases to trimming and J lost 11 bases; unmatched junction nucleotides: 3. This CDR3 spans 13 amino acids.

The J gene is TRBJ2-7, the V gene TRBV7-9, with D possibly TRBD1 on 6 matching bases. CDR3 length: 14 amino acids. Looked up from germline, CDR1 is SEHNR and CDR2 is FQNEAQ (reference sequence). Between the trimmed V and J ends, which lost 5 bases and 1 base, there was a span of 12 bases. CDR3 region: CASSNRAGSYEQYF. The CDR3 coding sequence is TGTGCCAGCAGCAACAGGGCCGGGTCCTACGAGCAGTACTTC.